The 12 T cell receptor beta chains listed next were all sequenced from one sample in a study of blood T cell repertoires in COVID-19. The protocol was immunoSEQ multiplex PCR, while the TCRdb copy is restricted to in-frame clones and leaves out a portion. The data hold about 250,000 clones, with roughly 90% observed a single time. Source material: PBMCs or T cells enriched from blood (not recorded which). The origin of the receptors is a man aged 35 to 55 who had recovered from COVID-19.

The rearrangement uses TRBV27 and TRBJ2-3; a possible D gene is TRBD2 (6 bases). V shed 10 bases and J shed 4 bases, with 18 bases lying between them. There are 14 residues in the CDR3. CDR1 is MNHEY and CDR2 is SMNVEV in the germline V gene (reference sequence). This CDR3 is CATLRSGGADTQYF. The CDR3 region has the DNA TGTGCCACCCTGAGGAGCGGCGGGGCAGATACGCAGTATTTT.

The chain recombines TRBV5-1 with TRBJ1-5, with D perhaps matching TRBD1 (6 bases). Germline CDR1 SGHRS, CDR2 YFSETQ. CDR3 size: 18 residues. Trimming left V 2 bases short and J 0 bases short, with 18 bases between. The CDR3 coding sequence is TGCGCCAGCAGCTTCTCCCCTCGACAGGACCTTAGCAATCAGCCCCAGCATTTT. Translation gives CASSFSPRQDLSNQPQHF.

The chain couples TRBV3-1 (or the pseudogene TRBV3-2) to TRBJ1-4, with TRBD1 identical over 7 bases. J lost 4 bases, V lost 4 bases, and 6 bases had no gene match. Germline-derived CDR1 and CDR2 are LGHDT and YNNKEL (reference sequence). CDR3 length: 15 amino acids. The CDR3 DNA follows: TGTGCCAGCAGCCTACCGGGACAGATTAATGAAAAACTGTTTTTT. Translated, it gives CASSLPGQINEKLFF.

The chain links TRBV25-1 to TRBJ1-4, with D possibly matching TRBD1 (6 bases). CDR1 and CDR2 (germline): MGHDK, SYGVNS. The CDR3 is 15 amino acids. V was trimmed by 5 bases and J by 3 bases, leaving 13 bases between them. The CDR3 DNA is TGTGCCAGCAGTAAACAGGGTTCTGCTAATGAAAAACTGTTTTTT. Translating it yields CASSKQGSANEKLFF. The full variable domain, completed using reference TRBV25-1 and TRBJ1-4, is EADIYQTPRYLVIGTGKKITLECSQTMGHDKMYWYQQDPGMELHLIHYSYGVNSTEKGDLSSESTVSRIRTEHFPLTLESARPSHTSQYLCASSKQGSANEKLFFGSGTQLSVL.

This clone was recorded once. This chain uses TRBV6-5 with TRBJ1-1, with a tentative D call TRBD1 (6 bases). The germline V and J ends were trimmed by 7 bases and 0 bases, with 12 bases remaining between them. The CDR3 runs to 14 residues. Germline V gene lookup returns CDR1 MNHEY and CDR2 SVGAGI. DNA of the CDR3: TGTGCCAGCACTACGGGGGGCATGAACACTGAAGCTTTCTTT. Encoded protein: CASTTGGMNTEAFF.

CDR3 bases: TGTGCCAGTAGTATAACCCCTGAGAACTATGGCTACACCTTC. As protein: CASSITPENYGYTF. The chain carries TRBV19 and TRBJ1-2; D is unresolved. Trimming removed 2 bases at V and 2 bases at J, with 9 bases between. Germline assignment: CDR1 LNHDA and CDR2 SQIVND (reference sequence). This CDR3 comprises 14 residues.

This clone was seen more than once but under ten times. The CDR3 DNA sequence: TGCGCCAGCAGCTTCAAGGGACAGGGCTCCTACGAGCAGTACTTC. Translation gives CASSFKGQGSYEQYF. The chain uses TRBV5-1 and TRBJ2-7; 9 positions agree with TRBD1. CDR1 SGHRS and CDR2 YFSETQ come from the germline V gene. This CDR3 contains 15 residues. With 2 bases clipped from V and 0 bases from J, the junction kept 3 bases outside the gene matches.

The J gene is TRBJ2-2, the V gene TRBV6-5; D is unresolved. The CDR3 sequence is 12 residues long. Germline V gene data show CDR1 as MNHEY and CDR2 as SVGAGI. V was shortened by 5 bases and J by 7 bases, with 8 bases between the two germline ends. In DNA, the CDR3 is TGTGCCAGCAGTCCGGGTGGCGGGGAGCTGTTTTTT. Its protein product is CASSPGGGELFF.

The chain joins TRBV2 to TRBJ2-7, with D perhaps TRBD1 (5 bases). V lost 7 bases, J lost 0 bases, and 10 bases lay in between. The CDR3 extends over 13 amino acids. The germline CDR1 and CDR2 sequences are SNHLY and FYNNEI. The CDR3 DNA follows: TGTGCCAGCACCGTACAGGACTCCTACGAGCAGTACTTC. Its translation: CASTVQDSYEQYF.

V is TRBV30 and J is TRBJ1-5; possibly TRBD1 for D (6 bases). The CDR3 has 14 amino acids. V was pared by 7 bases and J by 0 bases, with 13 bases between. From germline, CDR1 is GTSNPN and CDR2 SVGIG (reference sequence). The CDR3 DNA is TGTGCCTCGCAGACAGGAGATAGCAATCAGCCCCAGCATTTT. It specifies CASQTGDSNQPQHF.

The chain uses TRBV18 and TRBJ1-1; TRBD1 agrees at 7 bases. The CDR3 runs to 14 residues. Trimming at V came to 1 base and at J to 3 bases, leaving 2 bases not matched to a gene. The germline V gene encodes CDR1 KGHSH and CDR2 LQKENI. The CDR3 here is CASSPQGTDTEAFF. The CDR3, as DNA: TGTGCCAGCTCACCACAGGGGACAGACACTGAAGCTTTCTTT.

V is TRBV19 and J is TRBJ1-2; a weak D match, TRBD1 (5 bases). Germline V gene lookup returns CDR1 LNHDA and CDR2 SQIVND (reference sequence). The CDR3 totals 15 residues. V was cut by 6 bases and J by 2 bases, with 16 bases left in between. In DNA, the CDR3 is TGTGCCAGTAGGATCCCTGGAGCAGGGAACTATGGCTACACCTTC. Translating gives CASRIPGAGNYGYTF.